This paragraph covers one TCR beta chain sequence. As yet, its antigen is unknown. The data were obtained in a study of T cells in localized non-small cell lung cancer. The CDR3 runs to 13 residues. The germline V gene encodes CDR1 LGHNA and CDR2 YNFKEQ. Trimming cost V 5 bases and J 5 bases; bases outside gene matches: 5. Profiled with immunoSEQ multiplex PCR; TCRdb holds only in-frame clones, not every one. The data contain 19,000 or so clones, about 86% of them singletons. Study findings and constraints: Analysis by sequencing included only one tumor region, so heterogeneity remains possible. Increased T cell density in blood showed an association with longer overall survival. Compared with tumor, uninvolved adjacent lung displayed greater T cell clonality, ranking highest overall. When the top 100 tumor clones were examined, a median approximately 62 of them also appeared in the adjacent lung, which was paired and uninvolved.

The TCR originated in a male donor aged 60 or over with stage III lung adenocarcinoma. Here the sequenced sample was peripheral blood, taken before any cancer treatment. This chain joins TRBV4-2 and TRBJ1-2; 7 nucleotides agree with TRBD1. CDR3 in amino acids: CASSLDRTYGYTF. The CDR3 DNA sequence: TGTGCCAGCAGCTTGGACAGGACGTATGGCTACACCTTC.